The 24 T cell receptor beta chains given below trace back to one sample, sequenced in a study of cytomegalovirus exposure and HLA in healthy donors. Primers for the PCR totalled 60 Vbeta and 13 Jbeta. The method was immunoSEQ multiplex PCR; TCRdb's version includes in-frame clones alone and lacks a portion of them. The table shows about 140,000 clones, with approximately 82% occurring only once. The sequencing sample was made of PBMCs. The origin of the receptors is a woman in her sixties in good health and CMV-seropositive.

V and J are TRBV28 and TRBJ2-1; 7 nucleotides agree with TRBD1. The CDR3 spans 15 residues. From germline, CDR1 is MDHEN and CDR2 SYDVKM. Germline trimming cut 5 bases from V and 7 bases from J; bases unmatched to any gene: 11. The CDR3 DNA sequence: TGTGCCAGCAGTATTCCAGGGGGTTCGGGAAATGAGCAGTTCTTC. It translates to CASSIPGGSGNEQFF.

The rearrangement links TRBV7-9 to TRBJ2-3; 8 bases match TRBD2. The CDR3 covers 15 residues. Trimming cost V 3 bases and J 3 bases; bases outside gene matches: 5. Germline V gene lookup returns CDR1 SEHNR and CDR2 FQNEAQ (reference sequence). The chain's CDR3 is CASSFSSGATDTQYF. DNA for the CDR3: TGTGCCAGCAGCTTTAGTAGCGGGGCTACAGATACGCAGTATTTT.

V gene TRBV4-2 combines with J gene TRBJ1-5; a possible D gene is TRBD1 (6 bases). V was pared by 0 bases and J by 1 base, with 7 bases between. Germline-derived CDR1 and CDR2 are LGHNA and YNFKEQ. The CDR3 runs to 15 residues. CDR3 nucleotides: TGTGCCAGCAGCCAAGACAGGGGAAGCAATCAGCCCCAGCATTTT. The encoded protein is CASSQDRGSNQPQHF.

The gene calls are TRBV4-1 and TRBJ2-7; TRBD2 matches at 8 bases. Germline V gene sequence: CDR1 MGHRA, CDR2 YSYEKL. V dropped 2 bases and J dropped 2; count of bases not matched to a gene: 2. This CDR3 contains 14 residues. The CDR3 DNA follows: TGCGCCAGCAGCCAATTAGCGGGGCCCTACGAGCAGTACTTC. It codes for CASSQLAGPYEQYF.

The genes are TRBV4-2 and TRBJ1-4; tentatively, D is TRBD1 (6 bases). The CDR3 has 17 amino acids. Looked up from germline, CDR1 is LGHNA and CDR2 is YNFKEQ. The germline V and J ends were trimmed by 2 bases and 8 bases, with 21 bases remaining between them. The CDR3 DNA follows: TGTGCCAGCAGCCAAAGAGAGTTAGGGAGGGGGGACGAAAAACTGTTTTTT. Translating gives CASSQRELGRGDEKLFF.

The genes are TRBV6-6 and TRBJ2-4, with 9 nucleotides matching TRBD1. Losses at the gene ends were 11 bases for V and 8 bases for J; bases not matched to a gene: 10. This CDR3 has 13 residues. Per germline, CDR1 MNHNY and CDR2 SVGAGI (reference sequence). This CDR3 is CASAWDRAHIQYF. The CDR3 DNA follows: TGTGCCTCAGCCTGGGACAGGGCCCACATTCAGTACTTC.

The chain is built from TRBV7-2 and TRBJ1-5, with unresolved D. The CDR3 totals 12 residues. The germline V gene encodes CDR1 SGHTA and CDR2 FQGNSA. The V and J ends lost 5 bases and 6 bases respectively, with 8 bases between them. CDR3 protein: CASSLPGQPQHF. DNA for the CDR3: TGTGCCAGCAGCCTTCCCGGTCAGCCCCAGCATTTT.

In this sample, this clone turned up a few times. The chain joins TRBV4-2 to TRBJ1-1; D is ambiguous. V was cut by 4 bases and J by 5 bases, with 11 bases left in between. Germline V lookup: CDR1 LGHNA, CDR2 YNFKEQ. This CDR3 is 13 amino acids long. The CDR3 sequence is CASSLGDATEAFF. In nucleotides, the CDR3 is TGTGCCAGCAGCCTAGGAGACGCTACTGAAGCTTTCTTT.

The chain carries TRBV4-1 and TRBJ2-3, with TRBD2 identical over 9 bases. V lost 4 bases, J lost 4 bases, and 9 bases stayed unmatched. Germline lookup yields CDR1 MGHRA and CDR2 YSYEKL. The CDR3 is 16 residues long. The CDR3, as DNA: TGCGCCAGCAGCCTCCATCTAGCGGGAAGGGCAGATACGCAGTATTTT. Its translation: CASSLHLAGRADTQYF.

The DNA of the CDR3 is TGTGCCAGTAGTATCCGGGCAGGTGGGGGCCGGCCCCAGCATTTT. Translation: CASSIRAGGGRPQHF. The chain is built from TRBV19 and TRBJ1-5, with D possibly matching TRBD1 (6 bases). Germline V lookup: CDR1 LNHDA, CDR2 SQIVND (reference sequence). Trimming cost V 3 bases and J 9 bases, with 18 bases left between them. The CDR3 has 15 residues.

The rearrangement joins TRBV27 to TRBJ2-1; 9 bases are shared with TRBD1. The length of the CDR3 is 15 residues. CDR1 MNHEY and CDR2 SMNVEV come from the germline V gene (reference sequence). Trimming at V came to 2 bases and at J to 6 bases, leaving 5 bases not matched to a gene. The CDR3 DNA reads TGTGCCAGCAGTTTACCCGGGACAGGGTCCAATGAGCAGTTCTTC. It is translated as CASSLPGTGSNEQFF.

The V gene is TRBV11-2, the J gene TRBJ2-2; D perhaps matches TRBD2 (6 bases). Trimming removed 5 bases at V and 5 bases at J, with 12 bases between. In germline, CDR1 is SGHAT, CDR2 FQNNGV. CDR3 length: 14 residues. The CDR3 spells CASSPGTLTGELFF. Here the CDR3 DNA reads TGTGCCAGCAGCCCCGGGACTTTAACCGGGGAGCTGTTTTTT.

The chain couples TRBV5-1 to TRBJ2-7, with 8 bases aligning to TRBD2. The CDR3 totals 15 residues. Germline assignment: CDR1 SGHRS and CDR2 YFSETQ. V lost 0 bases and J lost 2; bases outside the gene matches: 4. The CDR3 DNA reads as TGCGCCAGCAGCTTGGAGGGACTAGGGCCCTACGAGCAGTACTTC. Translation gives CASSLEGLGPYEQYF.

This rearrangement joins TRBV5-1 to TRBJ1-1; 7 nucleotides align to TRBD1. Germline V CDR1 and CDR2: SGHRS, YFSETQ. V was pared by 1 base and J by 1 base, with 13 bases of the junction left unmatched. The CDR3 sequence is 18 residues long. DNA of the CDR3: TGCGCCAGCAGCTTGAAGGGCCACAGGGGAATAACGAACACTGAAGCTTTCTTT. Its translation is CASSLKGHRGITNTEAFF. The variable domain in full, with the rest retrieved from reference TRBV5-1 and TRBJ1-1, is KAGVTQTPRYLIKTRGQQVTLSCSPISGHRSVSWYQQTPGQGLQFLFEYFSETQRNKGNFPGRFSGRQFSNSRSEMNVSTLELGDSALYLCASSLKGHRGITNTEAFFGQGTRLTVV.

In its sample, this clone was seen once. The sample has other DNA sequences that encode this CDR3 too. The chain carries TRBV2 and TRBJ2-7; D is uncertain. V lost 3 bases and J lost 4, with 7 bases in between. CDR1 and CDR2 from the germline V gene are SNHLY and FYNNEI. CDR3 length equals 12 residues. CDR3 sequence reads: CASSDRGYEQYF. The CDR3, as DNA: TGTGCCAGCAGTGATCGCGGATACGAGCAGTACTTC. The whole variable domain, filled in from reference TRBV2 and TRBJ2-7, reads EPEVTQTPSHQVTQMGQEVILRCVPISNHLYFYWYRQILGQKVEFLVSFYNNEISEKSEIFDDQFSVERPDGSNFTLKIRSTKLEDSAMYFCASSDRGYEQYFGPGTRLTVT.

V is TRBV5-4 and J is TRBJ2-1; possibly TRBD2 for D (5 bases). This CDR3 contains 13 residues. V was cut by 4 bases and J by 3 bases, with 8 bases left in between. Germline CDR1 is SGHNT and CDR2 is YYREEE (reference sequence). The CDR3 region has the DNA TGTGCCAGCAGCACACGGGACTACAATGAGCAGTTCTTC. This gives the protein CASSTRDYNEQFF.

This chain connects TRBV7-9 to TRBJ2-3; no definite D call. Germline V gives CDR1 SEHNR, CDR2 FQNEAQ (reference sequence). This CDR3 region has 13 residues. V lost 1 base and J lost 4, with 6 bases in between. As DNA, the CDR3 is TGTGCCAGCAGCTTAGACCCGGCAGATACGCAGTATTTT. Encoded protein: CASSLDPADTQYF. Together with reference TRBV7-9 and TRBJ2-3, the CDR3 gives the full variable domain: DTGVSQNPRHKITKRGQNVTFRCDPISEHNRLYWYRQTLGQGPEFLTYFQNEAQLEKSRLLSDRFSAERPKGSFSTLEIQRTEQGDSAMYLCASSLDPADTQYFGPGTRLTVL.

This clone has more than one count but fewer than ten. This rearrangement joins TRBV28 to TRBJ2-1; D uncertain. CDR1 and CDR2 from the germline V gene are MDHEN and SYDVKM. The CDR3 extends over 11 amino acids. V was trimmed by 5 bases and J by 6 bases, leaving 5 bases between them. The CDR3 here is CASSVFNEQFF. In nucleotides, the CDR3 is TGTGCCAGCAGTGTCTTCAATGAGCAGTTCTTC.

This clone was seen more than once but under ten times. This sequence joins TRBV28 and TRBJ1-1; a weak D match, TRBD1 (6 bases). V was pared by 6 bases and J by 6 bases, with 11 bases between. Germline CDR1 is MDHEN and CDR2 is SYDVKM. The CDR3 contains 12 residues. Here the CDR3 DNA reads TGTGCCAGCAGAGGGGGACTACCTGAAGCTTTCTTT. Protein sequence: CASRGGLPEAFF. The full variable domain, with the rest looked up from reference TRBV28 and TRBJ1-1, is DVKVTQSSRYLVKRTGEKVFLECVQDMDHENMFWYRQDPGLGLRLIYFSYDVKMKEKGDIPEGYSVSREKKERFSLILESASTNQTSMYLCASRGGLPEAFFGQGTRLTVV.

The CDR3 sequence is CSVGTRNTEAFF. CDR3 coding DNA: TGCAGCGTTGGGACACGAAACACTGAAGCTTTCTTT. The chain links TRBV29-1 to TRBJ1-1; D is perhaps TRBD1 (5 bases). Germline V lookup: CDR1 SQVTM, CDR2 ANQGSEA. The V gene lost 4 bases and the J gene lost 2 bases, with 8 bases spanning the gap. CDR3 length: 12 amino acids.

CDR3 in DNA: TGCGCCAGCAGCGGCGGGAGGCGGGATACAGATACGCAGTATTTT. As protein: CASSGGRRDTDTQYF. The rearrangement uses TRBV5-1 and TRBJ2-3; TRBD2 aligns across 8 bases. Trimming cost V 4 bases and J 3 bases; bases outside gene matches: 7. Germline V lookup: CDR1 SGHRS, CDR2 YFSETQ. The CDR3 sequence is 15 residues long.

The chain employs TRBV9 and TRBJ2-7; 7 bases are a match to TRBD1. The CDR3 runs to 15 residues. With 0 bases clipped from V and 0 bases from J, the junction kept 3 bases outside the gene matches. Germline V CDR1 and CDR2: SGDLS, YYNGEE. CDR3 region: CASSVGGQSSYEQYF. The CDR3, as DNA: TGTGCCAGCAGCGTAGGGGGACAGAGCTCCTACGAGCAGTACTTC. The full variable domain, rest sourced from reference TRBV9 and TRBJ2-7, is DSGVTQTPKHLITATGQRVTLRCSPRSGDLSVYWYQQSLDQGLQFLIQYYNGEERAKGNILERFSAQQFPDLHSELNLSSLELGDSALYFCASSVGGQSSYEQYFGPGTRLTVT.

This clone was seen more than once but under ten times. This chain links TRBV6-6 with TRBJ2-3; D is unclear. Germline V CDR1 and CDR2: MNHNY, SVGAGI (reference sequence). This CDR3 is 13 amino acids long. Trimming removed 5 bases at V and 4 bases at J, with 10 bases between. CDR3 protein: CASSGQRADTQYF. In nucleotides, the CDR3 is TGTGCCAGCAGTGGGCAGAGAGCAGATACGCAGTATTTT.

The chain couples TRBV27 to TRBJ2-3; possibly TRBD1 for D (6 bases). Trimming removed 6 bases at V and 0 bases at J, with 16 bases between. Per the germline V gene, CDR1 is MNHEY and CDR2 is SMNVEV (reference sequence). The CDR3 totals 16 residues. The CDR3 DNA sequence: TGTGCCAGCAGACTTTCAGGGGCCGATAGCACAGATACGCAGTATTTT. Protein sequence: CASRLSGADSTDTQYF.